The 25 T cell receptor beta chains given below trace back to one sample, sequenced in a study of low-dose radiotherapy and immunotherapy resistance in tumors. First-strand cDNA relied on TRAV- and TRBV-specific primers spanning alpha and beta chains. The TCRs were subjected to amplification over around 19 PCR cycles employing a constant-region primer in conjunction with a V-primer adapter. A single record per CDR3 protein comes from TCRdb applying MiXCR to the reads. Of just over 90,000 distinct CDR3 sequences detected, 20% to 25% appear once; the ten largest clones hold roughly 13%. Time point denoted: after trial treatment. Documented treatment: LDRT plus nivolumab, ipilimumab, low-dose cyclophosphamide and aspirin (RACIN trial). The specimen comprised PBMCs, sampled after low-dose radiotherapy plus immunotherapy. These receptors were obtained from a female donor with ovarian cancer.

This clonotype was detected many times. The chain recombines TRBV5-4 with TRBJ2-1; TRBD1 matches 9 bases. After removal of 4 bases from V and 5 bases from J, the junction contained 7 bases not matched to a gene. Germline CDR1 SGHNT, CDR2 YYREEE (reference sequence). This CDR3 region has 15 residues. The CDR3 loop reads CASSPRDRAHNEQFF. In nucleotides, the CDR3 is TGTGCCAGCAGCCCCCGGGACAGGGCACACAATGAGCAGTTCTTC.

The CDR3 bases are TGTGCCAGCAGGAGCGGGGGGCTTCAAGAGACCCAGTACTTC. It translates to CASRSGGLQETQYF. The chain joins TRBV2 to TRBJ2-5, with 9 bases aligning to TRBD2. This CDR3 is 14 amino acids long. J lost 2 bases, V lost 6 bases, and 4 bases had no gene match. From germline, CDR1 is SNHLY and CDR2 FYNNEI.

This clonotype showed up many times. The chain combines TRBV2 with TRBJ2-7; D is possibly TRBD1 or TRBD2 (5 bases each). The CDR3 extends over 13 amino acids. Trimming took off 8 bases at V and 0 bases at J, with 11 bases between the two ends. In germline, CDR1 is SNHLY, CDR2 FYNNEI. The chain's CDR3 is CASRRDASYEQYF. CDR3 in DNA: TGTGCCAGCCGAAGGGACGCCTCCTACGAGCAGTACTTC.

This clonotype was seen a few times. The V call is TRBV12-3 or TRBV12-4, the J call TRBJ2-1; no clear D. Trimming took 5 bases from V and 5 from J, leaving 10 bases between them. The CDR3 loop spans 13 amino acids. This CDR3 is CASSRVNDNEQFF. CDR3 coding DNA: TGTGCCAGCAGTCGAGTCAACGACAATGAGCAGTTCTTC.

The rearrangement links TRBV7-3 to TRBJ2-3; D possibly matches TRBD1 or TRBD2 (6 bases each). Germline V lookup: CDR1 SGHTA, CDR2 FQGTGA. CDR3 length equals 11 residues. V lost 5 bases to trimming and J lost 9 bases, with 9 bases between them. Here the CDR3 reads CASSGGGTQYF. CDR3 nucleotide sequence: TGTGCCAGCAGCGGAGGGGGGACGCAGTATTTT.

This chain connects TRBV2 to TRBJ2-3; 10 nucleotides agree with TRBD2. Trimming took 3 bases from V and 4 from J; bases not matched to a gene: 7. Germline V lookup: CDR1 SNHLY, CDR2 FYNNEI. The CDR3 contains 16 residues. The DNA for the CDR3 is TGTGCCAGCAGTGAGGAAGCGGGAGGGCCAGCAGATACGCAGTATTTT. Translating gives CASSEEAGGPADTQYF.

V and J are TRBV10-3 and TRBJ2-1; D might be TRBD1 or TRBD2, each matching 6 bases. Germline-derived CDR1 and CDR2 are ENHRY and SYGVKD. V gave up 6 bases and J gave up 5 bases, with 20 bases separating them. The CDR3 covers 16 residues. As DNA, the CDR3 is TGTGCCATCAGCCTCGTCGTAACGGGGGCACACAATGAGCAGTTCTTC. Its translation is CAISLVVTGAHNEQFF.

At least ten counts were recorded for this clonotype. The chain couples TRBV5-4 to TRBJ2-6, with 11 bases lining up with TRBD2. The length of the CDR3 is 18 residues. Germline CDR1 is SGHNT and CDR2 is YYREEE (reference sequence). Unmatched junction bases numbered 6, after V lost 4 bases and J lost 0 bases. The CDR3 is CASSRGLAVASGANVLTF. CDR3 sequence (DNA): TGTGCCAGCAGCAGGGGACTAGCGGTCGCCTCTGGGGCCAACGTCCTGACTTTC. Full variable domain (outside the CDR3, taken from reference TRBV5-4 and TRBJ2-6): ETGVTQSPTHLIKTRGQQVTLRCSSQSGHNTVSWYQQALGQGPQFIFQYYREEENGRGNFPPRFSGLQFPNYSSELNVNALELDDSALYLCASSRGLAVASGANVLTFGAGSRLTVL.

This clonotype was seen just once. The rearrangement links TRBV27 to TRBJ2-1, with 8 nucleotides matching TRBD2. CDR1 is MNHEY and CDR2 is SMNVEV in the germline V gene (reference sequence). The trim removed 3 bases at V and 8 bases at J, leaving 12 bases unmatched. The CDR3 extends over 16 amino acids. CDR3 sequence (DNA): TGTGCCAGCAGTTTTGGAGCGGGGGCTTCTTCCTATGAGCAGTTCTTC. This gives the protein CASSFGAGASSYEQFF.

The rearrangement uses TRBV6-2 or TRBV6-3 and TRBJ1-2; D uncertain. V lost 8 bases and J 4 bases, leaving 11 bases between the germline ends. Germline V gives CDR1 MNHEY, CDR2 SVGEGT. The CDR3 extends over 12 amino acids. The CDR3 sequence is CASSRDGYGYTF. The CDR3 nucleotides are TGTGCCAGCTCCCGAGACGGCTATGGCTACACCTTC.

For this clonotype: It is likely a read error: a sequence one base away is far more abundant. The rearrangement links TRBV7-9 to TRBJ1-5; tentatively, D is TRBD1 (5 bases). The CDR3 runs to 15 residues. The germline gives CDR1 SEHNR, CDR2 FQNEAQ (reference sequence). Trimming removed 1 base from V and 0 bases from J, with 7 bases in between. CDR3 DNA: TGTGCCAGCAGCTTAGTACAGGCTAGCAATCAGCCCCAGCATTTT. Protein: CASSLVQASNQPQHF.

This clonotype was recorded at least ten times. The CDR3 sequence: CSGEDPGEAFF. The CDR3 DNA is TGCAGCGGGGAAGACCCGGGTGAAGCTTTCTTT. The V and J genes are TRBV29-1 and TRBJ1-1; D not resolved. The CDR3 sequence is 11 residues long. V lost 7 bases and J 7 bases, leaving 13 bases between the germline ends. Germline CDR1 is SQVTM and CDR2 is ANQGSEA.

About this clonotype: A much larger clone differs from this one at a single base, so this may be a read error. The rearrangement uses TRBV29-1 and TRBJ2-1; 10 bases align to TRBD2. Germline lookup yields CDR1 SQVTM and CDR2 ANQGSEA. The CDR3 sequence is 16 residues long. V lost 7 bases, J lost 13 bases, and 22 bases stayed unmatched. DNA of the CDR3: TGCAGCGGCCTGCGTGATAGCGGGAGGATACAAGAGACCCAGTTCTTC. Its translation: CSGLRDSGRIQETQFF.

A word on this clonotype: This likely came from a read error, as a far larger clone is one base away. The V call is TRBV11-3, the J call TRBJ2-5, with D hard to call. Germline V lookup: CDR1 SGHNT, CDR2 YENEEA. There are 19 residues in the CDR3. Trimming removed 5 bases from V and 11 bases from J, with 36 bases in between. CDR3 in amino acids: CASSPASRHSRGPYNEQYF. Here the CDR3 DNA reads TGTGCCAGCAGCCCCGCGAGCAGGCACAGCAGAGGCCCCTACAATGAGCAGTACTTC.

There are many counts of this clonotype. The CDR3 sequence is CSVVTGSDRQPQHF. CDR3 bases: TGCAGCGTTGTGACAGGGTCTGATCGTCAGCCCCAGCATTTT. The chain combines TRBV29-1 with TRBJ1-5; 7 nucleotides align to TRBD1. The CDR3 extends over 14 amino acids. CDR1 SQVTM and CDR2 ANQGSEA come from the germline V gene. The J segment lost 6 bases and the V segment lost 4 bases, leaving 9 bases of the junction unmatched.

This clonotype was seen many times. Here the CDR3 reads CASSTRQQGAKPEQFF. The DNA of the CDR3 is TGTGCCAGTAGTACCCGACAGCAGGGGGCCAAGCCCGAGCAGTTCTTC. The chain links TRBV19 to TRBJ2-1, with TRBD1 identical over 8 bases. V lost 4 bases and J lost 10; bases outside the gene matches: 15. This CDR3 has 16 residues. Germline-derived CDR1 and CDR2 are LNHDA and SQIVND (reference sequence). Together with reference TRBV19 and TRBJ2-1, the CDR3 gives the full variable domain: DGGITQSPKYLFRKEGQNVTLSCEQNLNHDAMYWYRQDPGQGLRLIYYSQIVNDFQKGDIAEGYSVSREKKESFPLTVTSAQKNPTAFYLCASSTRQQGAKPEQFFGPGTRLTVL.

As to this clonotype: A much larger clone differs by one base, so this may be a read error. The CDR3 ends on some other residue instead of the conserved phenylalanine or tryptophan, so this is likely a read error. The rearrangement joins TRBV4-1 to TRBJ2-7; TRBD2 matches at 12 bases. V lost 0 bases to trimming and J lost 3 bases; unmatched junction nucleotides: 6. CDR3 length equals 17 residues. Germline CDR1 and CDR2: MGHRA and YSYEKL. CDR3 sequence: CASSQDRTSGVYYEQYL. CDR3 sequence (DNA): TGCGCCAGCAGCCAAGATCGGACTAGCGGGGTCTACTACGAGCAGTACCTC.

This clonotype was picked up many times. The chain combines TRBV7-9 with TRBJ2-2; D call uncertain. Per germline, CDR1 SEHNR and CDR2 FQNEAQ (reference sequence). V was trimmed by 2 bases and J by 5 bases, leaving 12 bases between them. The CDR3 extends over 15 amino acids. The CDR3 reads CASSLMDVGTGELFF. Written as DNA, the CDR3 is TGTGCCAGCAGCTTAATGGATGTTGGGACCGGGGAGCTGTTTTTT.

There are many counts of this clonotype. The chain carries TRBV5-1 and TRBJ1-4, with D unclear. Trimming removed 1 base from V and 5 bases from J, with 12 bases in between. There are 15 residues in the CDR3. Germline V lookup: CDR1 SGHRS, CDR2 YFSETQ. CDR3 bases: TGCGCCAGCAGCTTGTACCGACCACCGAATGAAAAACTGTTTTTT. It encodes CASSLYRPPNEKLFF.

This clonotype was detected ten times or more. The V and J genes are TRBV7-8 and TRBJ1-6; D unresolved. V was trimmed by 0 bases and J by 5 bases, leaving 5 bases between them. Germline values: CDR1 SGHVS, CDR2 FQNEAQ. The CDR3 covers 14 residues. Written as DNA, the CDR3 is TGTGCCAGCAGCTTAGCCAGAGATAATTCACCCCTCCACTTT. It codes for CASSLARDNSPLHF.

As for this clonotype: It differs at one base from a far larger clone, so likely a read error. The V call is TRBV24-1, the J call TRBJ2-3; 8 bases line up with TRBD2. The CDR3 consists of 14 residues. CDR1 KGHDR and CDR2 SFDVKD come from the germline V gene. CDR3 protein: CASSTGGRFDTQYF. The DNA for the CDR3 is TGTGCCAGCAGTACTGGCGGGAGGTTTGATACGCAGTATTTT.

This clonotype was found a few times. The CDR3 loop reads CASSRTSDPTGELFF. CDR3 sequence (DNA): TGCGCCAGCAGCCGTACTAGCGACCCAACCGGGGAGCTGTTTTTT. The gene calls are TRBV5-1 and TRBJ2-2, with 7 bases identical to TRBD2. Looked up from germline, CDR1 is SGHRS and CDR2 is YFSETQ. The V gene end was trimmed by 4 bases and the J gene end by 5 bases; junction bases not matched to a gene: 8. The CDR3 length is 15 residues. Full variable domain (rest looked up from reference TRBV5-1 and TRBJ2-2): KAGVTQTPRYLIKTRGQQVTLSCSPISGHRSVSWYQQTPGQGLQFLFEYFSETQRNKGNFPGRFSGRQFSNSRSEMNVSTLELGDSALYLCASSRTSDPTGELFFGEGSRLTVL.

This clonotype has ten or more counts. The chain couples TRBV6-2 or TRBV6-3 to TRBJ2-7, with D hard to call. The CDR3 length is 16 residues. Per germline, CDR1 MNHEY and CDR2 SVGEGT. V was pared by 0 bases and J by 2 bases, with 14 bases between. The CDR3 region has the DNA TGTGCCAGCAGTTACTCCCAACTCCGTTATGCCTACGAGCAGTACTTC. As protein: CASSYSQLRYAYEQYF.

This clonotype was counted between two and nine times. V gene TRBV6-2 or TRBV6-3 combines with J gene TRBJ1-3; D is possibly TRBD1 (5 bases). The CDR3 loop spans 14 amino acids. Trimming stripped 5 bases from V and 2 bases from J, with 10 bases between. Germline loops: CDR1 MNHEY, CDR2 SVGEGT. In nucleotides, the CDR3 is TGTGCCAGCAGTCTAGGGACGACTGGAAACACCATATATTTT. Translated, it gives CASSLGTTGNTIYF.

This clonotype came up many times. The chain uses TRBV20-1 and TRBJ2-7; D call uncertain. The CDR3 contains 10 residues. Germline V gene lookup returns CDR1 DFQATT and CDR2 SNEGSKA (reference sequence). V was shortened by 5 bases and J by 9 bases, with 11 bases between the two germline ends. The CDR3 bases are TGCAGTGCTCCGCGACCCATGCAGTACTTC. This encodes CSAPRPMQYF.